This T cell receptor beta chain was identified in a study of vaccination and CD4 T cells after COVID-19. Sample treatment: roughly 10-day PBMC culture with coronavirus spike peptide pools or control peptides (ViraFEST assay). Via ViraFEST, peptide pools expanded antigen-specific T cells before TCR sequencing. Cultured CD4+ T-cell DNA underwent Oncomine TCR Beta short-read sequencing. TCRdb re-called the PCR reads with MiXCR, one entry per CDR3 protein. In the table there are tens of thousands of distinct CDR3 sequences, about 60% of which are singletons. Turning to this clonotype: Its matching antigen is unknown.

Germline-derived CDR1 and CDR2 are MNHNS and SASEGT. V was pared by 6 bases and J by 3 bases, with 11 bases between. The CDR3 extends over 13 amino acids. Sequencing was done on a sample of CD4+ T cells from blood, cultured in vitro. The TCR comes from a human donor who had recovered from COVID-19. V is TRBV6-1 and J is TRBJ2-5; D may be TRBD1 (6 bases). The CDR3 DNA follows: TGTGCCAGCAGAACTGGACAGAAAGAGACCCAGTACTTC. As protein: CASRTGQKETQYF.